Presented here are 18 T cell receptor beta chains from one specimen sequenced in a study of T cells in Graves' hyperthyroidism and ophthalmopathy. RNA transcripts gave rise to amplified TCR beta CDR3 regions. The primer set for the first-round RT-PCR of the TCR CDR3 was HTBI. One entry per CDR3 protein results from TCRdb running MiXCR on the multiplex PCR reads. Here the sample spans 500,000 to 600,000 distinct CDR3 sequences, around 43% being singletons. The sequenced sample was peripheral blood or thyroid tissue (not recorded which). Receptors were obtained from an adult woman with Graves' disease, either hyperthyroidism or ophthalmopathy (not recorded which).

The chain is built from TRBV20-1 and TRBJ2-6, with 7 bases fitting TRBD1. In germline, CDR1 is DFQATT, CDR2 SNEGSKA (reference sequence). V was clipped by 6 bases and J by 11 bases; unmatched bases: 7. The CDR3 totals 12 residues. The CDR3 sequence: CSAGQEEYVLTF. The CDR3 nucleotides read TGCAGTGCCGGACAGGAGGAATACGTCCTGACTTTC.

The chain has TRBV18 and TRBJ1-2; D gene uncertain. The V end was cut by 2 bases, the J end by 4 bases, with 8 bases between. The length of the CDR3 is 13 residues. CDR1 KGHSH and CDR2 LQKENI come from the germline V gene. DNA of the CDR3: TGTGCCAGCTCACCAGAGGGCCTCTATGGCTACACCTTC. It encodes CASSPEGLYGYTF. Full variable domain (missing parts from reference TRBV18 and TRBJ1-2): NAGVMQNPRHLVRRRGQEARLRCSPMKGHSHVYWYRQLPEEGLKFMVYLQKENIIDESGMPKERFSAEFPKEGPSILRIQQVVRGDSAAYFCASSPEGLYGYTFGSGTRLTVV.

This clonotype was counted only a few times. One end of the junction does not line up with germline, which may come from a read error. The genes are TRBV6-4 and TRBJ1-2; TRBD1 matches at 7 bases. CDR1 is MRHNA, CDR2 SNTAGT, per germline. The CDR3 runs 14 residues. The CDR3 spells CASSDYSGGYGYTF. The CDR3 DNA follows: TGTGCTAGCAGTGACTACTCAGGGGGTTATGGCTACACCTTC.

V is TRBV12-3 or TRBV12-4 and J is TRBJ1-5; 7 positions match TRBD1. CDR3 length equals 16 residues. Trimming cost V 1 base and J 4 bases; bases outside gene matches: 7. This CDR3 is CASSLGNAGGNQPQHF. Here the CDR3 DNA reads TGTGCCAGCAGTTTAGGGAACGCAGGGGGGAATCAGCCCCAGCATTTT.

The chain is built from TRBV27 and TRBJ2-5; D is uncertain. Trimming stripped 0 bases from V and 5 bases from J, with 4 bases between. Germline CDR1 reads MNHEY; CDR2 reads SMNVEV (reference sequence). The CDR3 totals 12 residues. CDR3 sequence: CASSLSPETQYF. The DNA for the CDR3 is TGTGCCAGCAGTTTATCACCGGAGACCCAGTACTTC.

This clonotype appeared many times. This chain links TRBV12-3 or TRBV12-4 with TRBJ1-6, with D possibly matching TRBD1 (5 bases). V was shortened by 2 bases and J by 7 bases, with 9 bases between the two germline ends. The CDR3 is 14 amino acids. DNA for the CDR3: TGTGCCAGCAGTTTATCAGGGCGGAATTCACCCCTCCACTTT. It translates to CASSLSGRNSPLHF.

This chain uses TRBV7-2 with TRBJ1-6, with D perhaps matching TRBD1 (5 bases). Germline CDR1 reads SGHTA; CDR2 reads FQGNSA. The CDR3 spans 16 residues. The ends were cut back, 5 bases at V and 6 bases at J, with 17 bases in the middle. The CDR3 reads CASSPSKARANSPLHF. The DNA for the CDR3 is TGTGCCAGCAGCCCGTCGAAGGCCAGGGCTAATTCACCCCTCCACTTT. The full variable domain, rest sourced from reference TRBV7-2 and TRBJ1-6, is GAGVSQSPSNKVTEKGKDVELRCDPISGHTALYWYRQSLGQGLEFLIYFQGNSAPDKSGLPSDRFSAERTGGSVSTLTIQRTQQEDSAVYLCASSPSKARANSPLHFGNGTRLTVT.

This clonotype was found many times. This chain joins TRBV20-1 and TRBJ2-5, with TRBD2 matching 11 bases. From germline, CDR1 is DFQATT and CDR2 SNEGSKA (reference sequence). The CDR3 spans 15 residues. J was trimmed by 1 base and V by 3 bases; bases with no gene match: 4. DNA of the CDR3: TGCAGTGCTAGCGCCCTAGCGGGAGGCCAAGAGACCCAGTACTTC. This sequence encodes CSASALAGGQETQYF.

Points on this clonotype: A much more abundant neighbour one base away suggests this may be a read error. The chain combines TRBV7-9 with TRBJ2-7, with D hard to call. Germline CDR1 and CDR2: SEHNR and FQNEAQ (reference sequence). The CDR3 is 15 amino acids. The CDR3 DNA is TGCGCCAGCAGCTTGAACCTAAAGATCCCCTACGAGCAGTACTTC. Amino acids: CASSLNLKIPYEQYF.

This clonotype occurred a few times. In nucleotides, the CDR3 is TGTGCCAGCAGTGACCTTCTGGGTAGACCTCTGGGGAATGAGCAGTTCTTC. Protein product: CASSDLLGRPLGNEQFF. The V and J genes are TRBV6-5 and TRBJ2-1, with unresolved D. The CDR3 length is 17 residues. Germline V lookup: CDR1 MNHEY, CDR2 SVGAGI. Trimming pared 5 bases from V and 7 bases from J, leaving 24 bases between.

The table lists this clonotype with many counts. The V gene is TRBV7-6, the J gene TRBJ2-7, with TRBD2 matching over 8 bases. This CDR3 has 20 amino acids. CDR1 is SGHVS, CDR2 FNYEAQ, per germline. V lost 5 bases, J lost 0 bases, and 21 bases stayed unmatched. CDR3 DNA: TGTGCCAGCAGCCCGCGCCAAAAAGATAAGGGACTAGTCGACTCCTACGAGCAGTACTTC. Translation gives CASSPRQKDKGLVDSYEQYF.

The chain recombines TRBV4-1 with TRBJ1-2; 9 bases agree with TRBD1. The germline CDR1 and CDR2 sequences are MGHRA and YSYEKL. CDR3 length equals 12 residues. Unmatched junction bases numbered 2, after V lost 4 bases and J lost 8 bases. CDR3 residues: CASSPGTGGYTF. CDR3 nucleotides: TGCGCCAGCAGCCCCGGGACAGGGGGCTACACCTTC.

This chain links TRBV29-1 with TRBJ1-5; D possibly corresponds to TRBD1 (5 bases). V lost 5 bases, J lost 0 bases, and 11 bases lay in between. Germline V CDR1 and CDR2: SQVTM, ANQGSEA. CDR3 size: 14 residues. This chain's CDR3 is CSVWTRDSNQPQHF. The CDR3 DNA reads TGCAGCGTTTGGACAAGGGATAGCAATCAGCCCCAGCATTTT.

The chain has TRBV7-2 and TRBJ1-4; D might be TRBD1 (5 bases). The ends were cut back, 4 bases at V and 7 bases at J, with 16 bases in the middle. The germline gives CDR1 SGHTA, CDR2 FQGNSA. The CDR3 runs 15 residues. The chain's CDR3 is CASSSRPGTGEKLFF. The CDR3 region has the DNA TGTGCCAGCAGCTCCCGCCCCGGGACCGGTGAAAAACTGTTTTTT.

This clonotype was seen many times. This chain joins TRBV19 and TRBJ2-7; D is possibly TRBD1 or TRBD2 (5 bases each). The CDR3 contains 14 residues. Germline V gene lookup returns CDR1 LNHDA and CDR2 SQIVND (reference sequence). Deletions cut 4 bases from V and 4 bases from J, with 14 bases between. In DNA form, the CDR3 reads TGTGCCAGTAGTACCGGGACGGGGATTTACGAGCAGTACTTC. Translation gives CASSTGTGIYEQYF.

This clonotype was observed at least ten times. The chain uses TRBV4-1 and TRBJ2-7; D might be TRBD1 or TRBD2, each matching 5 bases. The CDR3 loop spans 13 amino acids. Deletions cut 5 bases from V and 5 bases from J, with 13 bases between. The germline V gene encodes CDR1 MGHRA and CDR2 YSYEKL. CDR3 coding DNA: TGCGCCAGCAGCACCTACACGGGGCACGAGCAGTACTTC. Translated, it gives CASSTYTGHEQYF.

Turning to this clonotype: A single base separates this from a much larger clone, so it may be a read error. In DNA form, the CDR3 reads TGCGCCAGCATGTTCCCCTCCCACGAGCGGTACTTC. It is translated as CASMFPSHERYF. This chain connects TRBV7-9 to TRBJ2-7; D remains ambiguous. The CDR3 loop spans 12 amino acids. Germline CDR1 SEHNR, CDR2 FQNEAQ (reference sequence).

This clonotype has just one count. V usage is TRBV2 and J usage is TRBJ1-5; 9 bases are shared with TRBD1. Looked up from germline, CDR1 is SNHLY and CDR2 is FYNNEI. The CDR3 runs 15 residues. With 6 bases clipped from V and 5 bases from J, the junction kept 8 bases outside the gene matches. The CDR3 sequence: CASRARTGDYQPQHF. CDR3 DNA: TGTGCCAGCAGGGCCCGGACAGGGGACTATCAGCCCCAGCATTTT.